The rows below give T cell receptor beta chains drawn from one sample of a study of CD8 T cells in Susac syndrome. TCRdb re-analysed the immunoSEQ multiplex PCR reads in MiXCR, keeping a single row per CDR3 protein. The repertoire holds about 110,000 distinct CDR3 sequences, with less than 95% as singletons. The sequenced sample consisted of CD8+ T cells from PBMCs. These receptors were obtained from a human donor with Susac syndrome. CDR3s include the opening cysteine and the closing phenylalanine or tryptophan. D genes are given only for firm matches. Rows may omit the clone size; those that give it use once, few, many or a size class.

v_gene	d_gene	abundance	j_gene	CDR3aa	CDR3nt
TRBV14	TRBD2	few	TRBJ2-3	CASSQGTSGGTDTQYF	TGTGCCAGCAGCCAAGGGACTAGCGGGGGCACAGATACGCAGTATTTT
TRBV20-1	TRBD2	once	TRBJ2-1	CSARQAGATSYNEQFF	TGCAGTGCTAGACAAGCGGGGGCGACCTCCTACAATGAGCAGTTCTTC
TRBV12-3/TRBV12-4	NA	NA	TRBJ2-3	CASSLYLDTQYF	TGTGCCAGCAGTTTGTATCTGGATACGCAGTATTTT
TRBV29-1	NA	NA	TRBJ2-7	CSVYTGTNSYEQYF	TGCAGCGTTTACACCGGGACAAACTCCTACGAGCAGTACTTC
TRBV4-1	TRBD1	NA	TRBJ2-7	CASSPSQDRGRYEQYF	TGCGCCAGCAGCCCCTCACAAGACAGGGGGCGATACGAGCAGTACTTC
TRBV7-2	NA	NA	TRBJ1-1	CASSLTGNTEAFF	TGTGCCAGCAGTTTGACGGGGAACACTGAAGCTTTCTTT
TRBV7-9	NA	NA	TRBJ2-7	CASSSPVDSEGEQYF	TGTGCCAGCAGCTCGCCAGTGGACAGTGAAGGCGAGCAGTACTTC
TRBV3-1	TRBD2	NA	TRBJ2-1	CASSPSPAGRNDEQFF	TGTGCCAGCAGCCCTTCACCAGCGGGGAGAAACGATGAGCAGTTCTTC
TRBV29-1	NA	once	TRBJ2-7	CSVEGAETSYEQYF	TGCAGCGTTGAAGGAGCAGAAACCTCCTACGAGCAGTACTTC
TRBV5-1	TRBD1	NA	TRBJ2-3	CASSPNPGQGASTDTQYF	TGCGCCAGCAGCCCCAACCCGGGACAGGGGGCCAGCACAGATACGCAGTATTTT
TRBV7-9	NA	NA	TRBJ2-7	CASSLEGTSYEQYF	TGTGCCAGCAGCTTAGAGGGGACATCCTACGAGCAGTACTTC
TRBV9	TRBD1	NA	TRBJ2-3	CASSAGTGWDTQYF	TGTGCCAGCAGCGCCGGGACAGGGTGGGATACGCAGTATTTT
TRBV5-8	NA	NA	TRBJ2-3	CASSSRGQTTDTQYF	TGTGCCAGCAGCTCGCGAGGACAGACGACAGATACGCAGTATTTT
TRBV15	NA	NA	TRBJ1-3	CATSRDGPTGNTIYF	TGTGCCACCAGCAGAGACGGTCCGACTGGAAACACCATATATTTT
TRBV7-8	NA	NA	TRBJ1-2	CASSPTNYGYTF	TGTGCCAGCAGCCCCACTAACTATGGCTACACCTTC
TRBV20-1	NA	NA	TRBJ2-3	CSATKRGSLFSTDTQYF	TGCAGTGCTACCAAGAGGGGCAGTCTCTTTAGCACAGATACGCAGTATTTT
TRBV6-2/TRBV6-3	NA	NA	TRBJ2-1	CASSYSELVDEQFF	TGTGCCAGCAGTTACTCGGAGCTGGTCGATGAGCAGTTCTTC
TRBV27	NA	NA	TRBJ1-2	CASSLSRQLLGGYTF	TGTGCCAGCAGTTTATCCCGACAGCTCCTTGGTGGCTACACCTTC
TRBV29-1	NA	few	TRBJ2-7	CSVGLRGMGEQYF	TGCAGCGTTGGTCTCAGGGGAATGGGGGAGCAGTACTTC
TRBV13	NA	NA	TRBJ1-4	CASSFATNEKLFF	TGTGCCAGCAGCTTTGCAACTAATGAAAAACTGTTTTTT